This passage covers 18 T cell receptor beta chains from one sample sequenced in a study of naive and memory T cell subsets. Amplification of ligated cDNA took four PCR rounds with SP2 and nested alpha and beta constant primers. TCRdb fed the 5' RACE reads into MiXCR, producing one record per CDR3 protein. The table shows approximately 49,000 distinct CDR3 sequences, with approximately 4.5% occurring only once. An oligonucleotide containing a UMI was ligated to the 3' end of TCR cDNA. The receptors shown here come from a female donor in good health.

A few counts support this clonotype. The chain combines TRBV28 with TRBJ2-5; D is possibly TRBD1 or TRBD2 (6 bases each). Germline V gene sequence: CDR1 MDHEN, CDR2 SYDVKM. The CDR3 sequence is 14 residues long. Trimming pared 6 bases from V and 4 bases from J, leaving 15 bases between. The CDR3 sequence: CASRPPRGGETQYF. CDR3 sequence (DNA): TGTGCCAGCAGACCCCCCAGGGGAGGAGAGACCCAGTACTTC.

This clonotype appeared many times. V and J are TRBV27 and TRBJ2-1, with D perhaps matching TRBD1 or TRBD2 (6 bases each). CDR3 length equals 17 residues. The V end was cut by 7 bases, the J end by 5 bases, with 24 bases between. Germline V lookup: CDR1 MNHEY, CDR2 SMNVEV (reference sequence). This CDR3 reads CASTIRGQTGIHNEQFF. The DNA for the CDR3 is TGTGCCAGCACAATCCGGGGGCAAACCGGGATCCACAATGAGCAGTTCTTC.

This clonotype was picked up many times. This chain uses TRBV24-1 with TRBJ2-1, with TRBD2 matching 14 bases. Germline loops: CDR1 KGHDR, CDR2 SFDVKD. The length of the CDR3 is 19 residues. V was clipped by 3 bases and J by 0 bases; unmatched bases: 6. Here the CDR3 reads CATSDVTGTSGSSYNEQFF. As DNA, the CDR3 is TGTGCCACCAGTGATGTTACCGGGACTAGCGGGAGCTCCTACAATGAGCAGTTCTTC.

By frequency in the sample, this clonotype is medium-sized. The CDR3 sequence: CASSLIGFNEKLFF. CDR3 DNA sequence: TGTGCCAGCAGTTTAATAGGGTTTAATGAAAAACTGTTTTTT. The gene calls are TRBV28 and TRBJ1-4; D unresolved. Germline values: CDR1 MDHEN, CDR2 SYDVKM. Trimming removed 2 bases from V and 4 bases from J, with 8 bases in between. The CDR3 runs 14 residues.

This clonotype was counted ten times or more. This rearrangement joins TRBV5-1 to TRBJ2-4, with TRBD2 matching 10 bases. Germline V gene data show CDR1 as SGHRS and CDR2 as YFSETQ. The CDR3 is made up of 16 amino acids. V gave up 0 bases and J gave up 5 bases; unmatched junction bases: 5. The CDR3 nucleotides are TGCGCCAGCAGCTTGGGTCCTAGCGGGAGCCAAAACATTCAGTACTTC. It translates to CASSLGPSGSQNIQYF.

This clonotype was picked up many times. The V call is TRBV5-1, the J call TRBJ1-2; D is unclear. The V end was cut by 4 bases, the J end by 6 bases, with 16 bases between. Germline loops: CDR1 SGHRS, CDR2 YFSETQ. The CDR3 sequence is 14 residues long. The CDR3 loop reads CASSPPGRRDGYTF. The CDR3 nucleotides read TGCGCCAGCAGCCCCCCCGGTAGGAGGGATGGCTACACCTTC.

This clonotype was counted ten times or more. The rearrangement joins TRBV19 to TRBJ2-1, with 7 bases matching TRBD2. CDR1 and CDR2 (germline): LNHDA, SQIVND (reference sequence). Trimming cost V 4 bases and J 4 bases; bases outside gene matches: 4. The CDR3 is made up of 14 amino acids. CDR3 nucleotide sequence: TGTGCCAGTAGTAAGACTAGCCCTTACAATGAGCAGTTCTTC. Translation gives CASSKTSPYNEQFF.

This clonotype was counted many times. The chain combines TRBV29-1 with TRBJ1-4; 12 bases are shared with TRBD1. Germline CDR1 is SQVTM and CDR2 is ANQGSEA. The CDR3 is 17 residues long. Trimming cost V 7 bases and J 8 bases; bases outside gene matches: 17. The CDR3 DNA follows: TGCAGCGGAGGGACAGGGGGCGCGGGTACACCCTCCGAAAAACTGTTTTTT. Translation: CSGGTGGAGTPSEKLFF. The whole variable domain, remainder taken from reference TRBV29-1 and TRBJ1-4, is SAVISQKPSRDICQRGTSLTIQCQVDSQVTMMFWYRQQPGQSLTLIATANQGSEATYESGFVIDKFPISRPNLTFSTLTVSNMSPEDSSIYLCSGGTGGAGTPSEKLFFGSGTQLSVL.

This clonotype was counted ten times or more. The chain joins TRBV6-2 or TRBV6-3 to TRBJ1-1, with D possibly matching TRBD1 (5 bases). The CDR3 extends over 16 amino acids. Germline V lookup: CDR1 MNHEY, CDR2 SVGEGT. V shed 6 bases and J shed 1 base, with 18 bases lying between them. The CDR3 nucleotides read TGTGCCAGCAGCTTCGGCGGGGGGAGACCGAACACTGAAGCTTTCTTT. Translation gives CASSFGGGRPNTEAFF.

This clonotype was observed at least ten times. The J gene is TRBJ1-1, the V gene TRBV29-1; D uncertain. The germline V and J ends were trimmed by 5 bases and 1 base, with 5 bases remaining between them. Germline V gene sequence: CDR1 SQVTM, CDR2 ANQGSEA. This CDR3 region has 11 residues. The CDR3 DNA reads TGCAGCGTTCACCAGAACACTGAAGCTTTCTTT. Translating it yields CSVHQNTEAFF.

In this sample, this clonotype turned up many times. The J gene is TRBJ2-6, the V gene TRBV4-2; no clear D gene. In germline, CDR1 is LGHNA, CDR2 YNFKEQ. This CDR3 is 16 amino acids long. Trimming stripped 0 bases from V and 1 base from J, with 7 bases between. The CDR3 loop reads CASSQEGISGANVLTF. CDR3 coding DNA: TGTGCCAGCAGCCAAGAAGGCATATCTGGGGCCAACGTCCTGACTTTC.

At least ten counts were recorded for this clonotype. The CDR3 DNA sequence: TGCAGCGTTGACGGGAACACAGATACGCAGTATTTT. This encodes CSVDGNTDTQYF. This chain joins TRBV29-1 and TRBJ2-3; D might be TRBD2 (5 bases). The germline CDR1 and CDR2 sequences are SQVTM and ANQGSEA. Trimming stripped 3 bases from V and 2 bases from J, with 6 bases between. The CDR3 loop spans 12 amino acids.

This clonotype was picked up many times. This chain uses TRBV6-2 or TRBV6-3 with TRBJ2-1; 14 positions agree with TRBD2. Germline trimming cut 6 bases from V and 15 bases from J; bases unmatched to any gene: 13. The CDR3 consists of 15 residues. Germline V gene lookup returns CDR1 MNHEY and CDR2 SVGEGT. This chain's CDR3 is CASSHTETSGRGGFF. CDR3 bases: TGTGCCAGCAGCCATACAGAGACTAGCGGGAGGGGGGGGTTCTTC.

This clonotype was found many times. The V and J genes are TRBV29-1 and TRBJ1-2; no reliable D call. Germline V CDR1 and CDR2: SQVTM, ANQGSEA. The CDR3 spans 12 residues. Trimming removed 5 bases from V and 1 base from J, with 8 bases in between. The CDR3 DNA reads as TGCAGCGTTTTTAGTGGTAACTATGGCTACACCTTC. Its translation is CSVFSGNYGYTF.

This clonotype has at least ten counts. This rearrangement joins TRBV19 to TRBJ2-3; D might be TRBD1 (5 bases). Per germline, CDR1 LNHDA and CDR2 SQIVND (reference sequence). The CDR3 consists of 16 residues. Trimming took 0 bases from V and 0 from J, leaving 10 bases between them. The CDR3 protein is CASSIEGVRSTDTQYF. The CDR3 DNA reads TGTGCCAGTAGTATAGAAGGGGTTCGGAGCACAGATACGCAGTATTTT.

This clonotype showed up many times. The chain combines TRBV29-1 with TRBJ2-3; 7 bases match TRBD2. V lost 3 bases and J lost 3; bases outside the gene matches: 9. The length of the CDR3 is 15 residues. CDR1 is SQVTM and CDR2 is ANQGSEA in the germline V gene. CDR3 DNA: TGCAGCGTTGACCCAGCTAGCGGAGGGACAGATACGCAGTATTTT. Its translation is CSVDPASGGTDTQYF.

This clonotype occurred many times. V is TRBV5-1 and J is TRBJ2-5; 16 positions agree with TRBD2. The CDR3 covers 17 residues. Germline-derived CDR1 and CDR2 are SGHRS and YFSETQ. The ends lost 3 bases at V and 6 bases at J; junction bases unmatched: 8. The CDR3 sequence is CASSSTGTSGRAQTQYF. DNA of the CDR3: TGCGCCAGCAGCTCAACCGGGACTAGCGGGAGGGCGCAGACCCAGTACTTC. Full variable domain (outside the CDR3, taken from reference TRBV5-1 and TRBJ2-5): KAGVTQTPRYLIKTRGQQVTLSCSPISGHRSVSWYQQTPGQGLQFLFEYFSETQRNKGNFPGRFSGRQFSNSRSEMNVSTLELGDSALYLCASSSTGTSGRAQTQYFGPGTRLLVL.

The table lists this clonotype with many counts. The chain carries TRBV20-1 and TRBJ2-5; the D gene is possibly TRBD1 (6 bases). This CDR3 has 13 amino acids. Germline CDR1 reads DFQATT; CDR2 reads SNEGSKA (reference sequence). V gave up 0 bases and J gave up 9 bases, with 14 bases separating them. CDR3 sequence (DNA): TGCAGTGCTAGAGATTTGGGGCCAGGGGCCCAGTACTTC. Residues: CSARDLGPGAQYF.